Given below is one T cell receptor (beta chain) in context. The sample holds other DNA sequences that translate to the same CDR3. The data were obtained in a study of T cell changes during pregnancy in multiple sclerosis. TCRdb's table, derived via immunoSEQ multiplex PCR, lists solely in-frame clones and lacks some. The repertoire holds 50,000 to 65,000 clones, about 96% seen once, with about 2.5% in the top ten. Looked up from germline, CDR1 is SNHLY and CDR2 is FYNNEI. V lost 6 bases and J 3 bases, leaving 9 bases between the germline ends. The CDR3 is 12 residues long. Specimen: CD8+ T cells from peripheral blood mononuclear cells, collected after pregnancy. This rearrangement joins TRBV2 to TRBJ2-7, with D perhaps matching TRBD2 (6 bases). The sequence derives from a female donor with multiple sclerosis, enrolled in a pregnancy study. Here the CDR3 DNA reads TGTGCCAGCAGGGGAGGAGTCTACGAGCAGTACTTC. This codes for CASRGGVYEQYF.